The 11 T cell receptor beta chains below were found in one sample sequenced in a study of neoadjuvant anti-PD-1 for oral cavity cancer. Assay used: immunoSEQ multiplex PCR; TCRdb lists only in-frame clones, some missing. Here the sample spans 15,000 to 20,000 clones, about two thirds being singletons. Source: PBMCs, taken before nivolumab (anti-PD-1) treatment. These TCRs come from a person between 40 and 79 years old with oral cavity squamous cell carcinoma.

This chain joins TRBV5-1 and TRBJ2-3; 16 bases line up with TRBD2. Germline V gene lookup returns CDR1 SGHRS and CDR2 YFSETQ. The V segment lost 4 bases and the J segment 3 bases; nucleotides outside the gene matches: 8. The CDR3 extends over 18 amino acids. In DNA form, the CDR3 reads TGCGCCAGCAGCGCGGGACTAGCGGGAGGGCCGGGTACAGATACGCAGTATTTT. The encoded protein is CASSAGLAGGPGTDTQYF.

This sequence joins TRBV11-1 and TRBJ2-7; 8 bases agree with TRBD2. The V segment lost 1 base and the J segment 3 bases; nucleotides outside the gene matches: 8. This CDR3 region has 16 residues. Germline CDR1 is SGHAT and CDR2 is FQDESV (reference sequence). The chain's CDR3 is CASSLVAGGRHYEQYF. CDR3 coding DNA: TGTGCCAGCAGCTTAGTGGCGGGAGGCAGACACTACGAGCAGTACTTC.

The J gene is TRBJ2-5, the V gene TRBV27, with a tentative D call TRBD1 (6 bases). CDR3 length: 14 residues. Trimming removed 6 bases at V and 1 base at J, with 12 bases between. Per the germline V gene, CDR1 is MNHEY and CDR2 is SMNVEV (reference sequence). The CDR3 DNA follows: TGTGCCAGCAGCATGCAGGGGTTCCAAGAGACCCAGTACTTC. It translates to CASSMQGFQETQYF.

This clone has just one count. This chain links TRBV5-1 with TRBJ1-3; D perhaps matches TRBD1 (5 bases). CDR3 length: 17 amino acids. Germline assignment: CDR1 SGHRS and CDR2 YFSETQ. V was clipped by 0 bases and J by 2 bases, with 15 bases between them. As DNA, the CDR3 is TGCGCCAGCAGCTTGGCACAGGCCGGCAACACTGGAAACACCATATATTTT. Protein product: CASSLAQAGNTGNTIYF.

The CDR3 loop reads CASSSGTSGSKPYEQYF. CDR3 DNA sequence: TGTGCCAGCAGCTCCGGGACTAGCGGGAGTAAACCCTACGAGCAGTACTTC. The chain couples TRBV7-6 to TRBJ2-7; 14 bases align to TRBD2. Germline assignment: CDR1 SGHVS and CDR2 FNYEAQ. The CDR3 loop spans 17 amino acids. The trim removed 4 bases at V and 2 bases at J, leaving 7 bases unmatched.

The rearrangement links TRBV12-5 to TRBJ2-1; no clear D gene. Trimming took 1 base from V and 10 from J, leaving 11 bases between them. Germline-derived CDR1 and CDR2 are LGHNT and FRNRAP. CDR3 length: 13 residues. For the CDR3, the DNA is TGTGCTAGTGGTTTGGGGAGACTCGACGAGCAGTTCTTC. This gives the protein CASGLGRLDEQFF.

The chain couples TRBV6-1 to TRBJ2-7; tentative D call: TRBD1 (5 bases). Germline loops: CDR1 MNHNS, CDR2 SASEGT. Trimming cost V 5 bases and J 3 bases, with 11 bases left between them. This CDR3 is 13 amino acids long. Here the CDR3 reads CASSWTRNYEQYF. The CDR3, as DNA: TGTGCCAGCAGTTGGACAAGAAACTACGAGCAGTACTTC.

This chain links TRBV27 with TRBJ1-2; perhaps TRBD1 as D (5 bases). Germline loops: CDR1 MNHEY, CDR2 SMNVEV (reference sequence). The CDR3 is 16 residues long. Between the trimmed V and J ends, which lost 7 bases and 4 bases, there was a span of 22 bases. The CDR3 is CASTPRFRASSYGYTF. CDR3 coding DNA: TGTGCCAGCACCCCGCGGTTCAGGGCCTCTTCCTATGGCTACACCTTC.

The genes are TRBV15 and TRBJ1-5; D gene uncertain. The V end lost 7 bases, the J end lost 3 bases, and 10 bases lay between the germline ends. Germline V lookup: CDR1 LNHNV, CDR2 YYDKDF (reference sequence). The CDR3 spans 13 residues. The CDR3 protein is CATNRDFNQPQHF. The CDR3 DNA sequence: TGTGCCACCAACCGGGATTTCAATCAGCCCCAGCATTTT.

V usage is TRBV4-2 and J usage is TRBJ1-1; D may be TRBD1 (6 bases). The CDR3 covers 14 residues. CDR1 is LGHNA and CDR2 is YNFKEQ in the germline V gene. The germline V and J ends were trimmed by 3 bases and 2 bases, with 10 bases remaining between them. This CDR3 reads CASSQQGGNTEAFF. The CDR3 DNA follows: TGTGCCAGCAGCCAGCAAGGGGGAAACACTGAAGCTTTCTTT.

This chain joins TRBV2 and TRBJ1-2; D is perhaps TRBD1 (6 bases). The CDR3 length is 14 residues. Trimming pared 7 bases from V and 4 bases from J, leaving 16 bases between. The germline gives CDR1 SNHLY, CDR2 FYNNEI. The CDR3 sequence is CASIFGGVRYGYTF. Written as DNA, the CDR3 is TGTGCCAGCATCTTTGGGGGCGTCCGCTATGGCTACACCTTC.